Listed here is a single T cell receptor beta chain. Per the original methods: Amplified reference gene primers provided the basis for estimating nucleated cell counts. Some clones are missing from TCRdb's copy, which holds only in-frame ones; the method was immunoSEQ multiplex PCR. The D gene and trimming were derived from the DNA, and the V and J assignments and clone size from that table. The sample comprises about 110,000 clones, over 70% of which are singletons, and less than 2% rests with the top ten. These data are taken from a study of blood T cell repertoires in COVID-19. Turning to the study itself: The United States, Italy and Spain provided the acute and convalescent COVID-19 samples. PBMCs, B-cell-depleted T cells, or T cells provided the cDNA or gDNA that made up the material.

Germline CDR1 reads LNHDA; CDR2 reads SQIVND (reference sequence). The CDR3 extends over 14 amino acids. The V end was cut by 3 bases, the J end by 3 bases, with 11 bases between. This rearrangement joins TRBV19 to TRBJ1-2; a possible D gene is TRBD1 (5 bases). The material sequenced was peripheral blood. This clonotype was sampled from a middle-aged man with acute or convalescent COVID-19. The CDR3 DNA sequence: TGTGCCAGTAGTATGGAGGGGATTCACTATGGCTACACCTTC. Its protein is CASSMEGIHYGYTF.